This paragraph covers one TCR beta chain sequence. The antigen remains undetermined. Sequencing used immunoSEQ multiplex PCR; TCRdb keeps in-frame clones, though not all of them. Of tens of thousands of clones listed, 80% to 85% are singletons. This entry comes from a study of a mutant IDH1 vaccine in newly diagnosed glioma. Study details: Of the patients given treatment, 62.5% were male and around 40% were female, and a mean age of around 38 years was recorded.

V lost 3 bases, J lost 11 bases, and 16 bases lay in between. Germline V lookup: CDR1 SGHNT, CDR2 YENEEA. The length of the CDR3 is 13 residues. Indicated time point: week 35, safety follow-up. Each vaccine dose was 300 ug of mutant IDH1 20-mer peptide, with topical imiquimod. The rearrangement uses TRBV11-3 and TRBJ1-1, with unresolved D. The receptor comes from a woman younger than 30 with glioma. This material consisted of PBMCs, taken from a glioma patient whose treatment included an IDH1 peptide vaccine. This chain's CDR3 is CASSLGLRSAAFF. The CDR3 DNA reads TGTGCCAGCAGCTTGGGTCTGAGGTCTGCGGCTTTCTTT.